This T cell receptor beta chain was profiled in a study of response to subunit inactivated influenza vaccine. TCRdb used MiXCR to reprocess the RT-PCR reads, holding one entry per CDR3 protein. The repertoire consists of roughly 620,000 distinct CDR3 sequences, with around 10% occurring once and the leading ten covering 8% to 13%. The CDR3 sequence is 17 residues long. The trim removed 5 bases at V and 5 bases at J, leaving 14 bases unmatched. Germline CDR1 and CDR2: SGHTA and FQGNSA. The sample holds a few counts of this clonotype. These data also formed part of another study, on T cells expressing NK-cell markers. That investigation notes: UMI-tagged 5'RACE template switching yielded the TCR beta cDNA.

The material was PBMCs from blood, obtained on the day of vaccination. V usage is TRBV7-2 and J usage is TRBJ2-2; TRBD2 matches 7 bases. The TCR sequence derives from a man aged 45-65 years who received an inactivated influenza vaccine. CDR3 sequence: CASSPSGGRAGTGELFF. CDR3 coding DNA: TGTGCCAGCAGCCCCTCTGGTGGGAGGGCGGGAACCGGGGAGCTGTTTTTT.